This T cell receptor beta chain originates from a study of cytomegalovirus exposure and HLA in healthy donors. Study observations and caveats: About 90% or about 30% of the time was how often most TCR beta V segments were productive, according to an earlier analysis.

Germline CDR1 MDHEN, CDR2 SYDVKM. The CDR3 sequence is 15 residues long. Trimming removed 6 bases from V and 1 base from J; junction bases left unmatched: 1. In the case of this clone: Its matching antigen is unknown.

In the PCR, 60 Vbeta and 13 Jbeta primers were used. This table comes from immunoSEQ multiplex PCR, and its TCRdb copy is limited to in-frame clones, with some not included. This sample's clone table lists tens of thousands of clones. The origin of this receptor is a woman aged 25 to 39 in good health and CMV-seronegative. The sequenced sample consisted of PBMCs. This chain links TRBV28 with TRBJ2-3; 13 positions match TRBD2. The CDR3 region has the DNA TGTGCCAGCAGAGGGACTAGCGGGGGCACAGATACGCAGTATTTT. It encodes CASRGTSGGTDTQYF.